The T cell receptor beta chain under discussion was sequenced for a study of CD8+ T cells in alopecia areata. Study details: Tofacitinib administration persisted for 6 to 18 months, succeeded by 6 months off drug.

Described treatment: oral pan-JAK inhibitor, 5-10 mg twice daily. Alopecia areata patients provided lesional scalp punch biopsies and peripheral blood, both collected for the study. As the sequencing template, cDNA was produced by extracting RNA and reverse transcribing it. The table came from immunoSEQ multiplex PCR; TCRdb's copy has only in-frame clones and leaves some out. The top ten clones hold roughly 13% of a sample with 110,000 to 150,000 clones, about 86% of them seen once. Deletions cut 2 bases from V and 6 bases from J, with 5 bases between. Germline V gene sequence: CDR1 SQVTM, CDR2 ANQGSEA. The CDR3 is 10 residues long.

This specimen consisted of CD8+ T cells sorted from blood, obtained at week 4, from a patient treated with tofacitinib. This sequence originates from a human donor with alopecia areata. J is TRBJ2-7 and V is TRBV29-1; no definite D call. In DNA form, the CDR3 reads TGCAGCGTTGAAAAGGGCGAGCAGTACTTC. It specifies CSVEKGEQYF.